This TCR beta chain was identified in a study of cytomegalovirus exposure and HLA in healthy donors. Overall study findings and caveats: An analysis that was carried out later associated 16,951 TCR beta sequences with HLA alleles at 0.05 false discovery rate. When analyzed later, a missense DCLRE1C variant was found to be linked to TCR beta V- and J-gene trimming. Productive rates of about 87% or about 30% were seen for most TCR beta V segments in an earlier analysis.

A remark on this clone: Its antigen is currently unknown.

Germline V gene data show CDR1 as SQVTM and CDR2 as ANQGSEA. J gave up 3 bases and V 4 bases, and 8 bases lay outside the gene matches. The CDR3 loop spans 14 amino acids. The PCR made use of 60 Vbeta and 13 Jbeta primers. The protocol was immunoSEQ multiplex PCR, while the TCRdb copy is restricted to in-frame clones and leaves out a portion. The data show around 53,000 clones, 65% to 85% seen once. Healthy bone marrow donors made up the donor group. The sequenced sample consisted of PBMCs. This receptor was obtained from a man aged 30 to 45 in good health and CMV-seronegative. V is TRBV29-1 and J is TRBJ1-1; 7 nucleotides line up with TRBD1. The CDR3 spells CSVGDSTLHTEAFF. Here the CDR3 DNA reads TGCAGCGTTGGGGACAGTACCCTCCACACTGAAGCTTTCTTT.